These T cell receptor beta chains were read from a single sample in a study of blood T cell repertoires in COVID-19. The method was immunoSEQ multiplex PCR; TCRdb's version includes in-frame clones alone and lacks a portion of them. This sample has about 300,000 clones, with approximately 90% found just once. The sequenced sample was peripheral blood. Receptors originate from a man aged 35 to 55 with acute or convalescent COVID-19. Both conserved end residues are part of each CDR3. A D gene is named only where the DNA matches it firmly.

TRBJ1-6,TRBV5-4,-,CASSLLGTPNSPLHF
TRBJ2-1,TRBV10-1,TRBD1,CASSDPGTASYNEQFF
TRBJ1-5,TRBV19,-,CATRDTPILSPQHF
TRBJ1-2,TRBV5-1,TRBD1,CASSFRQGGSYGYTF
TRBJ1-1,TRBV14,-,CASSLGLGLNTEAFF
TRBJ2-7,TRBV5-1,-,CASSLVYGTYEQYF
TRBJ1-1,TRBV6-6,-,CASSYLVSGNEAFF
TRBJ2-7,TRBV3-1/TRBV3-2,TRBD1,CASSTGTGYEQYF
TRBJ1-2,TRBV7-2,-,CASSPDSSYTF
TRBJ1-1,TRBV10-3,-,CAISLGRGMNTEAFF
TRBJ1-5,TRBV29-1,TRBD1,CSVREWDSNQPQHF
TRBJ2-7,TRBV10-1,TRBD2,CASSAGTSGYEQYF
TRBJ1-1,TRBV5-1,-,CASSSRTVGNTEAFF
TRBJ2-5,TRBV28,TRBD2,CASSLNLGGVQETQYF
TRBJ2-7,TRBV10-2,-,CASSAGTPTTYEQYF
TRBJ2-7,TRBV24-1,-,CATSDSGLPRQYF
TRBJ1-2,TRBV6-5,-,CASGVGQPYGYTF
TRBJ1-1,TRBV5-1,TRBD1,CASSPFDRDSEAFF
TRBJ1-1,TRBV24-1,-,CATRDSMNTEAFF
TRBJ1-5,TRBV5-1,-,CASSLAGHSNQPQHF
TRBJ2-1,TRBV10-2,-,CASRGGNEQFF
TRBJ2-1,TRBV5-1,-,CASSLGVLRSYNEQFF
TRBJ1-5,TRBV6-5,-,CASSYSRNQPQHF
TRBJ1-1,TRBV9,-,CASSVEGDPEAFF
TRBJ1-4,TRBV7-2,-,CASSLDPNEKLFF
TRBJ2-3,TRBV5-6,TRBD2,CASSLGRGGTWYTQYF
TRBJ2-1,TRBV6-5,TRBD1,CASRGQGYNEQFF
TRBJ2-5,TRBV6-5,-,CASTLGPQGETQYF
TRBJ1-5,TRBV19,-,CASSMRRDGQPQHF
TRBJ2-7,TRBV25-1,-,CASSGQASYEQYF
TRBJ2-4,TRBV6-5,-,CASREDLAKNIQYF
TRBJ2-1,TRBV11-3,TRBD1,CASSLGQVNNEQFF
TRBJ1-3,TRBV10-3,TRBD1,CAIREQGRGNTIYF
TRBJ2-7,TRBV5-4,-,CASSLAVGGYEQYF
TRBJ1-6,TRBV6-5,-,CASSYGGADSPLHF
TRBJ2-3,TRBV11-2,TRBD1,CASSFIQGVHTQYF
TRBJ1-1,TRBV6-5,-,CASSYNRETEAFF
TRBJ2-1,TRBV7-2,TRBD1,CASSLDRGNYNEQFF
TRBJ1-2,TRBV5-1,-,CASSLNGQGNGYTF
TRBJ2-7,TRBV2,-,CASSLEEGAGEQYF
TRBJ2-7,TRBV4-2,-,CASSQDISGNPYEQYF